Listed below are T cell receptor beta chains from one sample, sequenced in a study of cytomegalovirus exposure and HLA in healthy donors. Clones were sequenced by immunoSEQ multiplex PCR, and TCRdb holds only the in-frame ones, with some missing. The sample includes 150,000 to 200,000 clones, over 70% of them seen just once. What was sequenced was PBMCs. Source of these receptors: a woman between 18 and 29 years old in good health and CMV-seronegative. CDR3s include the opening cysteine and the closing phenylalanine or tryptophan. The order of the fields is J gene, V gene, CDR3 protein.

J: TRBJ2-7
V: TRBV19
CDR3: CASSKPGQTSYEQYF

J: TRBJ1-1
V: TRBV7-6
CDR3: CASSQNAGSNTEAFF

J: TRBJ2-7
V: TRBV11-2
CDR3: CASSLGSGGYEQYF

J: TRBJ1-5
V: TRBV2
CDR3: CASSEGGTVAQPQHF

J: TRBJ2-7
V: TRBV27
CDR3: CASSLTGPPAPEQYF

J: TRBJ2-7
V: TRBV5-6
CDR3: CASSLVTGAAYEQYF

J: TRBJ2-2
V: TRBV7-3
CDR3: CASSLGSSTGELFF

J: TRBJ1-4
V: TRBV5-1
CDR3: CASSLQGIDEKLFF

J: TRBJ1-1
V: TRBV7-2
CDR3: CASTPGTGGAEAFF

J: TRBJ2-5
V: TRBV10-3
CDR3: CAISPGQQGETQYF

J: TRBJ1-1
V: TRBV5-1
CDR3: CASSLAGTGLGGAFF

J: TRBJ2-5
V: TRBV9
CDR3: CASSRGGADIETQYF

J: TRBJ1-3
V: TRBV29-1
CDR3: CSVESGNTIYF

J: TRBJ1-4
V: TRBV19
CDR3: CASSVRELNEKLFF

J: TRBJ1-1
V: TRBV5-1
CDR3: CASSLGYRGRNTEAFF

J: TRBJ1-3
V: TRBV5-1
CDR3: CASSLGSVSGNTIYF

J: TRBJ1-1
V: TRBV4-1
CDR3: CASSQGGRGLNTEAFF

J: TRBJ2-7
V: TRBV19
CDR3: CASSAKVQGSEQYF

J: TRBJ1-5
V: TRBV29-1
CDR3: CSVCLGQGGQPQHF

J: TRBJ2-5
V: TRBV19
CDR3: CATQGSNQETQYF

J: TRBJ1-4
V: TRBV5-1
CDR3: CASSPLFNEKLFF

J: TRBJ1-6
V: TRBV2
CDR3: CASSNRQGSTASYNSPLHF

J: TRBJ1-2
V: TRBV7-8
CDR3: CASSLNRGGYGYTF

J: TRBJ2-1
V: TRBV12-5
CDR3: CASGLWDTRNEQFF

J: TRBJ2-1
V: TRBV28
CDR3: CAGGGGPASYNEQFF

J: TRBJ1-2
V: TRBV28
CDR3: CASSPGLLNYGYTF

J: TRBJ1-1
V: TRBV11-2
CDR3: CASRTGYSAEAFF

J: TRBJ1-5
V: TRBV30
CDR3: CAWSVGVDQPQHF

J: TRBJ1-5
V: TRBV27
CDR3: CASRPTGLFSNQPQHF

J: TRBJ2-5
V: TRBV6-1
CDR3: CATSRDRVRETQYF

J: TRBJ1-1
V: TRBV6-5
CDR3: CASSWGQGNTEAFF

J: TRBJ2-7
V: TRBV4-1
CDR3: CASSSREKPYEQYF

J: TRBJ1-1
V: TRBV7-9
CDR3: CASSSWWTRKNTEAFF

J: TRBJ1-2
V: TRBV19
CDR3: CASSRGTGGAGYGYTF

J: TRBJ1-2
V: TRBV7-2
CDR3: CASSATQESYGYTF

J: TRBJ2-7
V: TRBV30
CDR3: CAWSDGGPYEQYF

J: TRBJ1-4
V: TRBV7-9
CDR3: CASSLTATNEKLFF

J: TRBJ1-4
V: TRBV14
CDR3: CASSRLQGGNEKLFF

J: TRBJ1-2
V: TRBV7-9
CDR3: CASRFTGFSNYGYTF

J: TRBJ2-2
V: TRBV6-1
CDR3: CASSVVGAGANLGELFF

J: TRBJ1-3
V: TRBV2
CDR3: CASSEARQIRNTIYF

J: TRBJ1-5
V: TRBV13
CDR3: CASSLGQGTGNQPQHF

J: TRBJ2-4
V: TRBV5-1
CDR3: CASSWEGQDGIQYF

J: TRBJ2-1
V: TRBV2
CDR3: CASSRGTGGAAHEQFF

J: TRBJ2-4
V: TRBV27
CDR3: CASSSVTSGKNIQYF

J: TRBJ1-2
V: TRBV19
CDR3: CASRTGGDGYTF

J: TRBJ1-1
V: TRBV7-9
CDR3: CASSSGQGPNTEAFF

J: TRBJ1-1
V: TRBV15
CDR3: CATSGDRRPNTEAFF

J: TRBJ2-7
V: TRBV30
CDR3: CAWSTTGGPYEQYF

J: TRBJ1-6
V: TRBV19
CDR3: CASSLRQRDSPLHF